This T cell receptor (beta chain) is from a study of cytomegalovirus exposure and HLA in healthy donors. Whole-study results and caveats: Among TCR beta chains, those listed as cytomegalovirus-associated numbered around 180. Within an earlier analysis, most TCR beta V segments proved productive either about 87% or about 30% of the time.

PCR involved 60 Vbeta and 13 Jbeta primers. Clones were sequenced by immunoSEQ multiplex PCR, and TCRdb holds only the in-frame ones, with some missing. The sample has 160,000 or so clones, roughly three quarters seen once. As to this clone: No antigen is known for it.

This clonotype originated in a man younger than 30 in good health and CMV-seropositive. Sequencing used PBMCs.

CDR3 residues: CASSFDRASEGAFF. DNA for the CDR3: TGCGCCAGCAGCTTTGACAGGGCCAGTGAGGGAGCTTTCTTT. The chain has TRBV5-1 and TRBJ1-1, with 7 bases that match TRBD1. From germline, CDR1 is SGHRS and CDR2 YFSETQ. The CDR3 sequence is 14 residues long. V lost 2 bases and J lost 10; bases outside the gene matches: 11.